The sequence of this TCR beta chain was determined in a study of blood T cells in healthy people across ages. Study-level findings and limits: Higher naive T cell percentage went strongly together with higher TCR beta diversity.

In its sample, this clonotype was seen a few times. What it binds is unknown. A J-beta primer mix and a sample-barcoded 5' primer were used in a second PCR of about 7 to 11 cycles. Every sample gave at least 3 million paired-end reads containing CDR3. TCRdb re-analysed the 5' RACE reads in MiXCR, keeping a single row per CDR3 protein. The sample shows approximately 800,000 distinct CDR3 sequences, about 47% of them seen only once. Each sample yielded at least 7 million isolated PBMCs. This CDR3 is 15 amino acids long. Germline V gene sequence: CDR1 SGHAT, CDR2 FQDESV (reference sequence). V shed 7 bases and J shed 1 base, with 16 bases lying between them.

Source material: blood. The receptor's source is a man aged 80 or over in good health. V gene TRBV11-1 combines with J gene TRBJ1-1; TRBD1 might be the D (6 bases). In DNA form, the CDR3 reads TGTGCCAGCAACGCCCGGGACAAGGGGAACACTGAAGCTTTCTTT. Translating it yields CASNARDKGNTEAFF.